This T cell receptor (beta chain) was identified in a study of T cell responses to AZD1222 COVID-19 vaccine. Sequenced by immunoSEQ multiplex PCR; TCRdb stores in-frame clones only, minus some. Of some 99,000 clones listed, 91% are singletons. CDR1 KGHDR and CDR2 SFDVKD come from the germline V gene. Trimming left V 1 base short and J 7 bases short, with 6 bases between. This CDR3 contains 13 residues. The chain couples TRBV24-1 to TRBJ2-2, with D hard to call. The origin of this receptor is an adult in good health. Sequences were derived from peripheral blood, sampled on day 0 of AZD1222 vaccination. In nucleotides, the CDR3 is TGTGCCACCAGTGATTTCGGTCACGGGGAGCTGTTTTTT. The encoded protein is CATSDFGHGELFF.